The source of this T cell receptor beta chain is a study of cytomegalovirus exposure and HLA in healthy donors. Study conclusions and caveats: Data from an earlier analysis indicated that most TCR beta V segments were productive either about 90% or about 30% of the time. Information on immune exposure was restricted to one variable (CMV serostatus). A reported reduction in N-insertions relative to the approximately 670-donor mean was seen in an Asian-associated ancestry cluster in a later analysis.

There are a few counts of this clone. Its specificity is unknown. PCR employed 60 Vbeta and 13 Jbeta primers. The repertoire was sequenced with immunoSEQ multiplex PCR; TCRdb's copy has only in-frame clones and lacks some. Counted here are some 180,000 clones, under 85% occurring once; the ten biggest clones make up over 2.5%. The CDR3 runs 11 residues. The germline V gene encodes CDR1 SSHAT and CDR2 FNYEAQ (reference sequence). V was trimmed by 5 bases and J by 5 bases, leaving 6 bases between them. This receptor was identified in a male donor in good health and CMV-seronegative. Sequencing input: PBMCs. The genes are TRBV7-7 and TRBJ2-5; D unresolved. The CDR3 DNA is TGTGCCAGCAGCCCCGGGGAGACCCAGTACTTC. Translated, it gives CASSPGETQYF.